The sequence of this TCR beta chain was determined in a study of HIV-infected children after antiretroviral therapy interruption. Study context: Interruption-arm sampling covered weeks 0, 12, interruption end (24 or 48), and about 3 years post-study.

RNA-based 3' RACE libraries used unique molecular identifiers. TCRdb passed the 3' RACE reads through MiXCR, listing each CDR3 protein once. The sample holds more than 85,000 distinct CDR3 sequences, about 7.2% seen once. The treatment: PENTA 11 planned treatment interruption arm or continuous ART arm. The CDR3 is made up of 16 amino acids. Germline loops: CDR1 GTSNPN, CDR2 SVGIG (reference sequence). Trimming cost V 0 bases and J 2 bases, with 14 bases left between them. This receptor was taken from a pool of human donors with HIV. V gene TRBV30 combines with J gene TRBJ1-3; weak D call: TRBD1 (5 bases). This sample comprised CD45RA+ CD4+ T cells from PBMCs, pooled from several time points, obtained from a donor given antiretroviral therapy, either interrupted or continuous. Regarding subset: naive CD4+ CD45RA+ CD45RO- T cells. Here the CDR3 DNA reads TGTGCCTGGAGTGTTGCAGGGACTGGAGCTGGAAACACCATATATTTT. It codes for CAWSVAGTGAGNTIYF. Full variable domain (rest looked up from reference TRBV30 and TRBJ1-3): SQTIHQWPATLVQPVGSPLSLECTVEGTSNPNLYWYRQAAGRGLQLLFYSVGIGQISSEVPQNLSASRPQDRQFILSSKKLLLSDSGFYLCAWSVAGTGAGNTIYFGEGSWLTVV.